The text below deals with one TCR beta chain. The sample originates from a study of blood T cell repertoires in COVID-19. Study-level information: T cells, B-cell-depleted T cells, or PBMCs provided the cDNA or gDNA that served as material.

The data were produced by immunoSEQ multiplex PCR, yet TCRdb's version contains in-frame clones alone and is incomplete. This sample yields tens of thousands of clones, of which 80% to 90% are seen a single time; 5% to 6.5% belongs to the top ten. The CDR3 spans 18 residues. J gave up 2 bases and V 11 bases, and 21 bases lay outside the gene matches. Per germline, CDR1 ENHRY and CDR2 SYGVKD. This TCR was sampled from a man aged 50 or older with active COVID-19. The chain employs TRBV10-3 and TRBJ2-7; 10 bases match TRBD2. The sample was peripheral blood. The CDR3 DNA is TGTGCCCCCGGGAGGGTAGCGGGGGGACTTAGACTAACCTACGAGCAGTACTTC. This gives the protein CAPGRVAGGLRLTYEQYF.